The 29 T cell receptor beta chains below all came from one sample that was sequenced in a study of shared clonotypes between healthy human individuals. Naive CD8 cells lacked CD45RO and underwent positive selection for CCR7, leaving out terminally differentiated effector memory CD45RA+ cells. The method was immunoSEQ multiplex PCR; TCRdb's version includes in-frame clones alone and lacks a portion of them. The sample lists 600,000 or so clones; around 95% were seen once. Sample: naive CD8+ T cells sorted from blood. The receptors here all came from a woman aged 25 to 45 in good health.

The gene calls are TRBV28 and TRBJ2-3, with 12 bases lining up with TRBD2. The length of the CDR3 is 16 residues. Losses at the gene ends were 8 bases for V and 2 bases for J; bases not matched to a gene: 8. The germline gives CDR1 MDHEN, CDR2 SYDVKM. CDR3 sequence: CASSTSGSPSTDTQYF. For the CDR3, the DNA is TGTGCCAGCTCGACTAGCGGGAGTCCCTCCACAGATACGCAGTATTTT.

This rearrangement joins TRBV5-1 to TRBJ2-7, with 10 positions matching TRBD2. V lost 0 bases to trimming and J lost 4 bases; unmatched junction nucleotides: 4. Germline V gene data show CDR1 as SGHRS and CDR2 as YFSETQ. The CDR3 is 15 residues long. CDR3 sequence reads: CASSLVLAGDYEQYF. CDR3 bases: TGCGCCAGCAGCTTGGTTCTAGCGGGAGATTACGAGCAGTACTTC.

The sample holds one count of this clone. One end of the junction varies from germline; a read error may be responsible. This chain connects TRBV5-6 to TRBJ1-2; weak D call: TRBD1 (5 bases). There are 13 residues in the CDR3. CDR1 is SGHDT and CDR2 is YYEEEE in the germline V gene. CDR3 sequence reads: CASSLQGPYGHTF. CDR3 nucleotide sequence: TGTGCCAGCAGCTTGCAGGGACCCTATGGCCACACCTTC.

V gene TRBV27 combines with J gene TRBJ2-2, with 9 bases matching TRBD1. CDR1 is MNHEY, CDR2 SMNVEV, per germline (reference sequence). With 7 bases clipped from V and 7 bases from J, the junction kept 7 bases outside the gene matches. The length of the CDR3 is 14 residues. Here the CDR3 reads CASTKTGGLGELFF. In DNA form, the CDR3 reads TGTGCCAGCACAAAAACAGGGGGCCTCGGGGAGCTGTTTTTT.

The chain uses TRBV6-1 and TRBJ1-1; TRBD1 matches 7 bases. Germline-derived CDR1 and CDR2 are MNHNS and SASEGT. Losses at the gene ends were 4 bases for V and 5 bases for J; bases not matched to a gene: 7. The CDR3 length is 14 residues. For the CDR3, the DNA is TGTGCCAGCAGTGGGCCTCTACAGGGGACTGAAGCTTTCTTT. Amino acids: CASSGPLQGTEAFF.

This clone has a single count. The rearrangement uses TRBV11-2 and TRBJ2-7; no reliable D call. V was clipped by 5 bases and J by 0 bases, with 11 bases between them. This CDR3 contains 14 residues. Per the germline V gene, CDR1 is SGHAT and CDR2 is FQNNGV. Here the CDR3 reads CASSPAGLSYEQYF. In DNA, the CDR3 is TGTGCCAGCAGCCCGGCCGGGCTCTCCTACGAGCAGTACTTC.

This clone was recorded only once. The rearrangement joins TRBV2 to TRBJ2-7; 11 bases agree with TRBD2. Germline CDR1 is SNHLY and CDR2 is FYNNEI. CDR3 length: 14 residues. The CDR3 here is CARGGLAVGYEQYF. CDR3 sequence (DNA): TGTGCGAGGGGGGGACTAGCGGTTGGGTACGAGCAGTACTTC. The full variable domain, rest sourced from reference TRBV2 and TRBJ2-7, is EPEVTQTPSHQVTQMGQEVILRCVPISNHLYFYWYRQILGQKVEFLVSFYNNEISEKSEIFDDQFSVERPDGSNFTLKIRSTKLEDSAMYFCARGGLAVGYEQYFGPGTRLTVT.

The chain is built from TRBV5-6 and TRBJ2-6, with D possibly TRBD2 on 5 matching bases. The CDR3 has 15 amino acids. The V and J ends lost 0 bases and 1 base respectively, with 5 bases between them. The germline gives CDR1 SGHDT, CDR2 YYEEEE. CDR3 DNA: TGTGCCAGCAGCTTGGGAGGGTCTGGGGCCAACGTCCTGACTTTC. Encoded protein: CASSLGGSGANVLTF.

The chain recombines TRBV7-2 with TRBJ2-3, with 14 bases that match TRBD2. Germline CDR1 is SGHTA and CDR2 is FQGNSA. Trimming took 5 bases from V and 3 from J; bases not matched to a gene: 4. The CDR3 contains 16 residues. CDR3 DNA sequence: TGTGCCAGCAGCGATGGGACTAGCGGGAGTACAGATACGCAGTATTTT. Its protein product is CASSDGTSGSTDTQYF.

CDR3 nucleotides: TGTGCCAGCAGCTGGAGACAGGGGGACTACGAGCAGTACTTC. Protein product: CASSWRQGDYEQYF. The rearrangement links TRBV5-5 to TRBJ2-7; 9 bases match TRBD1. Trimming at V came to 3 bases and at J to 3 bases, leaving 4 bases not matched to a gene. This CDR3 is 14 amino acids long. Per the germline V gene, CDR1 is SGHKS and CDR2 is YYEKEE (reference sequence).

The V call is TRBV19, the J call TRBJ1-2; 8 bases fit TRBD1. V lost 3 bases to trimming and J lost 7 bases; unmatched junction nucleotides: 7. CDR3 length equals 14 residues. The germline V gene has CDR1 LNHDA and CDR2 SQIVND (reference sequence). Here the CDR3 DNA reads TGTGCCAGTAGTATCGGACAGGGAATCGGTGGCTACACCTTC. This encodes CASSIGQGIGGYTF.

The chain has TRBV7-3 and TRBJ2-7, with D possibly being TRBD2 (5 bases). Trimming removed 0 bases from V and 2 bases from J, with 14 bases in between. In germline, CDR1 is SGHTA, CDR2 FQGTGA. The CDR3 runs 16 residues. DNA for the CDR3: TGTGCCAGCAGCTTAACGTTTTCTAGCTGTGCCTACGAGCAGTACTTC. It is translated as CASSLTFSSCAYEQYF.

The chain carries TRBV27 and TRBJ2-7; D perhaps matches TRBD1 (6 bases). Germline V lookup: CDR1 MNHEY, CDR2 SMNVEV (reference sequence). V gave up 0 bases and J gave up 2 bases, with 11 bases separating them. The CDR3 totals 15 residues. The DNA of the CDR3 is TGTGCCAGCAGTTTATCGTCTCAGGGGACCTACGAGCAGTACTTC. This gives the protein CASSLSSQGTYEQYF.

The chain joins TRBV29-1 to TRBJ2-7; D assignment may be TRBD1 or TRBD2 (5 bases each). Germline values: CDR1 SQVTM, CDR2 ANQGSEA. The V end was cut by 4 bases, the J end by 4 bases, with 14 bases between. The CDR3 loop spans 13 amino acids. The CDR3: CSVATGLRYEQYF. The DNA for the CDR3 is TGCAGCGTTGCGACGGGGCTTAGGTACGAGCAGTACTTC.

The chain employs TRBV7-9 and TRBJ2-7, with 9 bases lining up with TRBD2. J lost 4 bases, V lost 6 bases, and 4 bases had no gene match. CDR3 length: 13 residues. Germline CDR1 is SEHNR and CDR2 is FQNEAQ (reference sequence). The chain's CDR3 is CASRELAGYEQYF. CDR3 sequence (DNA): TGTGCCAGCAGGGAACTAGCGGGTTACGAGCAGTACTTC. Full variable domain (missing parts from reference TRBV7-9 and TRBJ2-7): DTGVSQNPRHKITKRGQNVTFRCDPISEHNRLYWYRQTLGQGPEFLTYFQNEAQLEKSRLLSDRFSAERPKGSFSTLEIQRTEQGDSAMYLCASRELAGYEQYFGPGTRLTVT.

The chain carries TRBV5-1 and TRBJ2-1; 10 bases are a match to TRBD2. V dropped 8 bases and J dropped 5; count of bases not matched to a gene: 4. The CDR3 consists of 13 residues. Germline loops: CDR1 SGHRS, CDR2 YFSETQ. CDR3 in DNA: TGCGCCAGTAGCGGGAGGCGACACAATGAGCAGTTCTTC. Protein: CASSGRRHNEQFF.

Written as DNA, the CDR3 is TGTGCCAGCAGCCCTATCCGGGACAGCCCCTACGAGCAGTACTTC. Its translation is CASSPIRDSPYEQYF. The chain has TRBV9 and TRBJ2-7, with TRBD1 matching over 7 bases. Germline values: CDR1 SGDLS, CDR2 YYNGEE. V shed 4 bases and J 2 bases; nucleotides not matched to a gene: 9. This CDR3 comprises 15 residues.

The chain carries TRBV27 and TRBJ2-5, with a weak D call TRBD2 (5 bases). V dropped 2 bases and J dropped 11 bases, with 15 bases sitting between them. The CDR3 covers 13 residues. CDR1 and CDR2 (germline): MNHEY, SMNVEV (reference sequence). CDR3 loop: CASSLRLEWEQYF. CDR3 bases: TGTGCCAGCAGTTTAAGACTGGAGTGGGAGCAGTACTTC.

V gene TRBV28 combines with J gene TRBJ2-7; D is perhaps TRBD1 (6 bases). Looked up from germline, CDR1 is MDHEN and CDR2 is SYDVKM. This CDR3 has 13 residues. V lost 5 bases and J lost 2, with 10 bases in between. CDR3 in DNA: TGTGCCAGCAGTCACAGGGCGGCCTACGAGCAGTACTTC. It yields the protein CASSHRAAYEQYF. Full variable domain (missing parts from reference TRBV28 and TRBJ2-7): DVKVTQSSRYLVKRTGEKVFLECVQDMDHENMFWYRQDPGLGLRLIYFSYDVKMKEKGDIPEGYSVSREKKERFSLILESASTNQTSMYLCASSHRAAYEQYFGPGTRLTVT.

The chain employs TRBV19 and TRBJ1-1, with D possibly matching TRBD1 (5 bases). Trimming stripped 5 bases from V and 10 bases from J, with 26 bases between. Germline loops: CDR1 LNHDA, CDR2 SQIVND (reference sequence). The CDR3 extends over 16 amino acids. The CDR3 loop is CASSAITGQEAGVAFF. For the CDR3, the DNA is TGTGCCAGTAGTGCCATTACGGGGCAGGAAGCGGGGGTAGCTTTCTTT.

The chain links TRBV29-1 to TRBJ2-5, with 8 bases fitting TRBD2. CDR1 and CDR2 from the germline V gene are SQVTM and ANQGSEA. J lost 3 bases, V lost 3 bases, and 6 bases had no gene match. The CDR3 is made up of 14 amino acids. The CDR3 protein is CSVEGLEWEETQYF. The CDR3 coding sequence is TGCAGCGTTGAGGGACTAGAGTGGGAAGAGACCCAGTACTTC. The entire variable domain, with the rest obtained from reference TRBV29-1 and TRBJ2-5, is as follows: SAVISQKPSRDICQRGTSLTIQCQVDSQVTMMFWYRQQPGQSLTLIATANQGSEATYESGFVIDKFPISRPNLTFSTLTVSNMSPEDSSIYLCSVEGLEWEETQYFGPGTRLLVL.

The CDR3 coding sequence is TGTGCCAGCAGCCAAGATTATAGCGGGAGTCATTCCTACGAGCAGTACTTC. It codes for CASSQDYSGSHSYEQYF. The V gene is TRBV4-2, the J gene TRBJ2-7; 9 nucleotides match TRBD2. V dropped 0 bases and J dropped 1; count of bases not matched to a gene: 7. Germline assignment: CDR1 LGHNA and CDR2 YNFKEQ. The CDR3 is made up of 17 amino acids.

This rearrangement joins TRBV19 to TRBJ1-5; 7 bases are shared with TRBD1. The CDR3 spans 15 residues. The V gene end was trimmed by 9 bases and the J gene end by 0 bases; junction bases not matched to a gene: 8. CDR1 is LNHDA and CDR2 is SQIVND in the germline V gene (reference sequence). The CDR3 DNA is TGTGCCAGCAGAATGGGACAGACTAGCAATCAGCCCCAGCATTTT. Translating it yields CASRMGQTSNQPQHF.

This sequence joins TRBV11-2 and TRBJ2-2; D is perhaps TRBD2 (5 bases). V lost 1 base and J lost 4, with 10 bases in between. The CDR3 has 15 residues. The germline V gene encodes CDR1 SGHAT and CDR2 FQNNGV. CDR3 region: CASSLALGVTGELFF. As DNA, the CDR3 is TGTGCCAGCAGCTTAGCGCTCGGGGTCACCGGGGAGCTGTTTTTT.

The chain uses TRBV11-2 and TRBJ2-7; D unclear. CDR3 length: 12 amino acids. Per germline, CDR1 SGHAT and CDR2 FQNNGV. The ends were cut back, 0 bases at V and 6 bases at J, with 6 bases in the middle. The DNA for the CDR3 is TGTGCCAGCAGCTTAGAGGGTGCCGAGCAGTACTTC. It translates to CASSLEGAEQYF.

This clone was seen once. V gene TRBV28 combines with J gene TRBJ2-3, with D uncertain. The CDR3 is made up of 13 amino acids. Germline V gene lookup returns CDR1 MDHEN and CDR2 SYDVKM. Trimming stripped 5 bases from V and 2 bases from J, with 8 bases between. The CDR3 region is CASSHTNTDTQYF. Written as DNA, the CDR3 is TGTGCCAGCAGTCACACGAACACAGATACGCAGTATTTT.

The rearrangement uses TRBV20-1 and TRBJ1-1; TRBD1 might be the D (5 bases). Looked up from germline, CDR1 is DFQATT and CDR2 is SNEGSKA (reference sequence). This CDR3 comprises 11 residues. V was clipped by 4 bases and J by 4 bases, with 7 bases between them. DNA for the CDR3: TGCAGTGCTATCAGGGTCACTGAAGCTTTCTTT. Protein product: CSAIRVTEAFF.

This chain joins TRBV19 and TRBJ2-7; D remains ambiguous. The CDR3 length is 14 residues. Per the germline V gene, CDR1 is LNHDA and CDR2 is SQIVND (reference sequence). V was trimmed by 6 bases and J by 3 bases, leaving 15 bases between them. DNA for the CDR3: TGTGCCAGTAGCCCTGGCGTGGGCGGCTACGAGCAGTACTTC. This encodes CASSPGVGGYEQYF.

This clone was recorded once. The V gene is TRBV19, the J gene TRBJ1-3, with a possible D match to TRBD1 (5 bases). The CDR3 is made up of 17 amino acids. Trimming cost V 4 bases and J 1 base, with 17 bases left between them. The V gene's germline CDR1 is LNHDA and CDR2 SQIVND (reference sequence). The CDR3 nucleotides are TGTGCCAGTAGTACCCCGCCGGGGTGGGGGTCTGGAAACACCATATATTTT. Translated, it gives CASSTPPGWGSGNTIYF.